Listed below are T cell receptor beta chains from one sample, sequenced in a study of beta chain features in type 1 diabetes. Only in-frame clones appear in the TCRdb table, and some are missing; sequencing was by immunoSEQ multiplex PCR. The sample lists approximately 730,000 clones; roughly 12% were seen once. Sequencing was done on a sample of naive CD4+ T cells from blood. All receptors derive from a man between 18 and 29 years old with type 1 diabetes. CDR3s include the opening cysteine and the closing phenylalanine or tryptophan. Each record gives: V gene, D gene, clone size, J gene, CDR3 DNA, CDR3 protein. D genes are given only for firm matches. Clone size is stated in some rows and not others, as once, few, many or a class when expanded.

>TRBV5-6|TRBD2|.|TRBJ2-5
TGTGCCAGCAGCTTGGGTAGCGGGGACCAAGAGACCCAGTACTTC
CASSLGSGDQETQYF
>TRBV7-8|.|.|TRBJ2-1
TGTGCCAGCAGCTTAAACCCCTGGATATCAGTCTTC
CASSLNPWISVF
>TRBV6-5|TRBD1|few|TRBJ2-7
TGTACCTCCGGGACAGGGGGCTACGAGCAGTACTTC
CTSGTGGYEQYF
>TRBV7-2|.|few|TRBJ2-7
TGTGCCAGCAGCAGCGTAGGGGCTAATACCTACGAGCAGTACTTC
CASSSVGANTYEQYF
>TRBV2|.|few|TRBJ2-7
TGTGCCAGCAGTGGGTTCTACGAGCAGTACTTC
CASSGFYEQYF
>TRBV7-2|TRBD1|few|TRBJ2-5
TGTGCCAGCAGCTCGGCAGGGGGCGGGGAGACCCAGTACTTC
CASSSAGGGETQYF
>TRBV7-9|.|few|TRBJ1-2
TGTGCCAGCAGCTTGGGCCAGGGAGGGGACTATGGCTACACCTTC
CASSLGQGGDYGYTF
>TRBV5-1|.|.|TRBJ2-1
TGCGCCAGCACGTTAAGCTCCTACAATGAGCAGTTCTTC
CASTLSSYNEQFF
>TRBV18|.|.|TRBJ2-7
TGTGCCAGCTCGCCTCGAGATCAGGCTTACGAGCAGTACTTC
CASSPRDQAYEQYF
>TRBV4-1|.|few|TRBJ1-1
TGCGCCAGCAGCCAAGTCACAAAGGCGGCAGTTGAAGCTTTCTTT
CASSQVTKAAVEAFF
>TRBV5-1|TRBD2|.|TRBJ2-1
TGCGCCAGCAGTTCGACTAGCGGTGCTACCTCCTACAATGAGCAGTTCTTC
CASSSTSGATSYNEQFF
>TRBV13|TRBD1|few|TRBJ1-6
TGTGCCAGCAGCATCCAGGGGGGAGGTTCACCCCTCCACTTT
CASSIQGGGSPLHF
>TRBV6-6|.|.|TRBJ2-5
TGTGCCAGCAGTTACGAGTTAAGCCGGGAGACCCAGTACTTC
CASSYELSRETQYF
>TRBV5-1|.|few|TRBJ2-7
TGCGCCAGCAGCGAGGACGTGAGCTACGAGCAGTACTTC
CASSEDVSYEQYF
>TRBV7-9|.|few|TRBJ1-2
TGTGCCAGCAGCTTACAGGTGGCAGGCGGGGAGTATGGCTACACCTTC
CASSLQVAGGEYGYTF
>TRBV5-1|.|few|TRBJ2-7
TGCGCCAGCAGCCCTGTTGGGGGGACCGACTACGAGCAGTACTTC
CASSPVGGTDYEQYF
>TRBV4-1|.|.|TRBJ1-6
TGCGCCAGCAGCCAAGAGGTAGCAGTGAACCTTAATTCACCCCTCCACTTT
CASSQEVAVNLNSPLHF
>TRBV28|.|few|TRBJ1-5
TGTGCCAGCACCCAGGTTAGGGGAGGGGGTCCCAATCAGCCCCAGCATTTT
CASTQVRGGGPNQPQHF
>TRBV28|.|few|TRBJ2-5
TGTGCCAGCAGCCGGGCAGGGAAGGCACAAGAGACCCAGTACTTC
CASSRAGKAQETQYF
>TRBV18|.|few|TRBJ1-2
TGTGCCAGCTCACCAGACTCTGGGGGTGATGGCTACACCTTC
CASSPDSGGDGYTF
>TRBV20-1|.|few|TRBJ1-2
TGCAGTGCTAGCCCCAATAGCGGCTACACCTTC
CSASPNSGYTF
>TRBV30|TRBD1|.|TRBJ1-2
TGTGCCTGGACCTCAGGGGGGAACTATGGCTACACCTTC
CAWTSGGNYGYTF
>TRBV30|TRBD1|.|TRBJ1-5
TGTGCCTGGAGTGTAATCGGGACAGGGGATCAGCCCCAGCATTTT
CAWSVIGTGDQPQHF
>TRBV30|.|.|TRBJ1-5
TGTGCCTGGGGCTCACAGGATAATCAGCCCCAGCATTTT
CAWGSQDNQPQHF
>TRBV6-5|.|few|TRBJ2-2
TGTGCCAGCAGCCGGATTAACACCGGGGAGCTGTTTTTT
CASSRINTGELFF
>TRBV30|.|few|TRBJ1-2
TGTGCCTGGAATGGGGGCCCGTGGGGCTATGGCTACACCTTC
CAWNGGPWGYGYTF
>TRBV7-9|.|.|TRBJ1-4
TGTGCCAGCAGCCCTGCGGGTGCCGAAAAACTGTTTTTT
CASSPAGAEKLFF
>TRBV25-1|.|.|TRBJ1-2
TGTGCCAGCAGTGAATATTGGGGTGGGGAGCTCTTC
CASSEYWGGELF
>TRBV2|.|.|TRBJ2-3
TGTGCCAGCAGTTACACACTCCGGGACTTGCAATCTTTCACAGATACGCAGTATTTT
CASSYTLRDLQSFTDTQYF
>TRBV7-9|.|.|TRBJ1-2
TGTGCCAGCAGCTTAGCGCTATACGGATACGATGGCTACACCTTC
CASSLALYGYDGYTF
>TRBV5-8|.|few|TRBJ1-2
TGTGCCAGCAGCTTTCGGGGCTACACCTTC
CASSFRGYTF
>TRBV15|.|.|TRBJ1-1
TGTGCCACCAGCAGAGACCCGGACAAGAACACTGAAGCTTTCTTT
CATSRDPDKNTEAFF
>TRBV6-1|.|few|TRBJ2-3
TGTGCCAGCAGTCAAGCACTTTCCGATACGCAGTATTTT
CASSQALSDTQYF
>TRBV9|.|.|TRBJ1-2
TGTGCCAGCAGCGCCCGGACGTTAAACTATGGCTACACCTTC
CASSARTLNYGYTF
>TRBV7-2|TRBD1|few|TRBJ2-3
TGTGCCAGCAGCCTAGCGGGACAGGGGGCGGCAGATACGCAGTATTTT
CASSLAGQGAADTQYF
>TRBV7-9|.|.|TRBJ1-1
TGTGCCAGCAGCCCTTTGTGGGACACTGAAGCTTTCTTT
CASSPLWDTEAFF
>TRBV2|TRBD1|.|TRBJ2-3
TGTGCCAGCAGGAGGGACAGGGGAGCAGATACGCAGTATTTT
CASRRDRGADTQYF
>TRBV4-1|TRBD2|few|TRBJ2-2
TGCGCCAGCAGCCAAGAAGAGACTAGCAGCGGGGAGCTGTTTTTT
CASSQEETSSGELFF
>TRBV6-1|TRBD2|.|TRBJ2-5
TGTGCCAGCAGTGTCGGACTAGCGGGGCAAGAGACCCAGTACTTC
CASSVGLAGQETQYF
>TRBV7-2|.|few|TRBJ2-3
TGTGCCAGCAGCACCCAGAGGACAGATACGCAGTATTTT
CASSTQRTDTQYF
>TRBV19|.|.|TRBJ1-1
TGTGCCAGTAGAAGACGACCGGAGAACACTGAAGCTTTCTTT
CASRRRPENTEAFF
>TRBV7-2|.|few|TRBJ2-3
TGTGCCAGCAGCTTAGATGTGGATACGCAGTATTTT
CASSLDVDTQYF
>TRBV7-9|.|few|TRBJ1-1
TGTGCCAGCAGCTTACAGACCACTGAAGCTTTCTTT
CASSLQTTEAFF
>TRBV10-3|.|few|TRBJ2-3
TGTGCCATCAGTGATGCAACTAGCACAGATACGCAGTATTTT
CAISDATSTDTQYF
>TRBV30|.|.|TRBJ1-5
TGTGCCTGGGGGGCAGGGCGGTTAAATCAGCCCCAGCATTTT
CAWGAGRLNQPQHF
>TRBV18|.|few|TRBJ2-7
TGTGCCAGCTCACCAGGTCCAGGGGGGAACGAGCAGTACTTC
CASSPGPGGNEQYF
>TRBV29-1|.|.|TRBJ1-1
TGCAGCGTTGAAGGGTCAGCACAAGGGGACACTGAAGCTTTCTTT
CSVEGSAQGDTEAFF
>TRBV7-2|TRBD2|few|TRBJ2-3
TGTGCCAGCAGCTTATGGGTTAGCGGGGCGGCAGATACGCAGTATTTT
CASSLWVSGAADTQYF
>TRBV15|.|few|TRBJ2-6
TGTGCCACCAGCAGGGTAGGGGCTGGGGCCAACGTCCTGACTTTC
CATSRVGAGANVLTF
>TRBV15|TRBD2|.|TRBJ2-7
TGTGCCACCAGCAGAGGTGGTACTAGCGGGGGCTACGAGCAGTACTTC
CATSRGGTSGGYEQYF
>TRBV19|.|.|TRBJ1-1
TGTGCCAGCGACGAGGGGGATGGGACTGAAGCTTTCTTT
CASDEGDGTEAFF
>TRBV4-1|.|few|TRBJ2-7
TGCGCCAGCAGCCCGTTCAATGGGCAGCTCTCCTACGAGCAGTACTTC
CASSPFNGQLSYEQYF
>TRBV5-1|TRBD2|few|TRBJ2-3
TGCGCCAGCAGCGGTGGGACTAGCCATTCCACAGATACGCAGTATTTT
CASSGGTSHSTDTQYF
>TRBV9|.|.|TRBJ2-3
TGTGCCAGCAGCGGACCCGGCGCAGATACGCAGTATTTT
CASSGPGADTQYF
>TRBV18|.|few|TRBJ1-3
TGTGCCAGCTCACCATGGGAAACCGGCTCTGGAAACACCATATATTTT
CASSPWETGSGNTIYF
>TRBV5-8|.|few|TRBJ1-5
TGTGCCAGCAGCTTTAGAGGGGGGCGTCAGCCCCAGCATTTT
CASSFRGGRQPQHF
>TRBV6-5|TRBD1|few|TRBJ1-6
TGTGCCAGCAGTTCGAGGGGGCAGACCCCTTCACCCCTCCACTTT
CASSSRGQTPSPLHF